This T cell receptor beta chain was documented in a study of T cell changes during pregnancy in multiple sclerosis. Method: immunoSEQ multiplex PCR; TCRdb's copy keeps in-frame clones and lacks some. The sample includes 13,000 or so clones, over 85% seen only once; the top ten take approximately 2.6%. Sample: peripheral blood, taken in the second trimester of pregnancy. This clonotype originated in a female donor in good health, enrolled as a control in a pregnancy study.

DNA for the CDR3: TGTGCCAGCAGTTTAGGACAGGCCTTCATTGAAGCTTTCTTT. Its protein is CASSLGQAFIEAFF. The rearrangement links TRBV28 to TRBJ1-1, with 7 positions matching TRBD1. Trimming took 2 bases from V and 7 from J; bases not matched to a gene: 7. Per the germline V gene, CDR1 is MDHEN and CDR2 is SYDVKM. CDR3 size: 14 residues.